This T cell receptor beta chain came from a study of cytomegalovirus exposure and HLA in healthy donors. PCR employed 60 Vbeta and 13 Jbeta primers. TCRdb's table, derived via immunoSEQ multiplex PCR, lists solely in-frame clones and lacks some. Of about 250,000 clones listed, around 80% were seen once; the top ten hold 0.4% to 0.6%. General study findings and limits: A link between a missense DCLRE1C variant and TCR beta V- and J-gene trimming emerged from a later analysis. Cytomegalovirus status, reportedly, was diagnosed with high specificity and sensitivity by the classifier.

As to this clone: Its antigen remains unidentified.

The donors were healthy bone marrow donors. The TCR originated in a boy aged 5-17 years in good health and CMV-seronegative. Specimen: PBMCs.

Written as DNA, the CDR3 is TGTGCCAGCAGTGAGCAGGGCCTTAACTATGGCTACACCTTC. Its translation: CASSEQGLNYGYTF. The chain has TRBV2 and TRBJ1-2; D possibly corresponds to TRBD1 (5 bases). Germline CDR1 and CDR2: SNHLY and FYNNEI. Deletions cut 3 bases from V and 1 base from J, with 9 bases between. This CDR3 is built from 14 residues.